This TCR beta chain was identified during a study of molecular identifiers for immune sequencing clone quantification. Overall study: Sequencing covered four of five parts into which replicate RNA from approximately 22,000 or 94,000 naive CD8 cells was split. The study's findings and limits: Effector cells had over 99% of their molecules in clones above 20 RNA copies, while naive cells had under 1%.

As CD8+CD4-CCR7+CD45RA+ cells, naive CD8 T cells were sorted. Germline V gene data show CDR1 as SGHAT and CDR2 as FQNNGV. Trimming stripped 7 bases from V and 4 bases from J, with 13 bases between. The CDR3 totals 13 residues. From the PCR reads, TCRdb called clonotypes with MiXCR, one entry per CDR3 protein. The sample carries about 60,000 distinct CDR3 sequences, roughly 17% recorded once. This clonotype was seen at least ten times. What it binds is not known. The material sequenced was naive CD8+ T cells from blood, with Jurkat cell RNA spiked in. The subset here: FACS-sorted CD8+CD4-CCR7+CD45RA+ naive T cells. The TCR was taken from a human donor in good health. Some libraries in this study had Jurkat cell RNA spiked in. V and J are TRBV11-2 and TRBJ1-2; TRBD1 is a possible D gene (5 bases). CDR3 sequence: CASTPPGVYGYTF. In DNA form, the CDR3 reads TGTGCCAGCACCCCCCCGGGGGTCTATGGCTACACCTTC.